This is a list of T cell receptor beta chains from one sample in a study of CD8+ T cells in alopecia areata. The protocol was immunoSEQ multiplex PCR, while the TCRdb copy is restricted to in-frame clones and leaves out a portion. The repertoire holds 150,000 to 250,000 clones, with about three fifths as singletons. The specimen was CD4+ T cells sorted from blood, collected at week 24, from a patient treated with tofacitinib. The receptors originated from a human donor with alopecia areata. CDR3s include the opening cysteine and the closing phenylalanine or tryptophan. The order of the fields is D gene, J gene, V gene, clone size, CDR3 protein, CDR3 DNA. A D gene is named only where the DNA matches it firmly. For some rows the clone size is stated as once, few or many, or as a class when expanded; others skip it.

d_gene: .
j_gene: TRBJ2-1
v_gene: TRBV4-3
abundance: .
CDR3aa: CASSQVGTANEQFF
CDR3nt: TGCGCCAGCAGCCAAGTCGGGACGGCGAATGAGCAGTTCTTC

d_gene: .
j_gene: TRBJ2-7
v_gene: TRBV29-1
abundance: .
CDR3aa: CSVSSGAYEQYF
CDR3nt: TGCAGCGTGAGTTCCGGGGCCTACGAGCAGTACTTC

d_gene: .
j_gene: TRBJ1-2
v_gene: TRBV10-3
abundance: .
CDR3aa: CAISEHQDYGYTF
CDR3nt: TGTGCCATCAGTGAGCATCAGGACTATGGCTACACCTTC

d_gene: .
j_gene: TRBJ2-6
v_gene: TRBV5-1
abundance: .
CDR3aa: CASSVQAGGNSGANVLTF
CDR3nt: TGCGCCAGCAGCGTACAGGCGGGCGGAAACTCTGGGGCCAACGTCCTGACTTTC

d_gene: TRBD1
j_gene: TRBJ1-2
v_gene: TRBV9
abundance: .
CDR3aa: CASSKGTDYGYTF
CDR3nt: TGTGCCAGCAGCAAAGGGACAGATTATGGCTACACCTTC

d_gene: .
j_gene: TRBJ2-2
v_gene: TRBV10-3
abundance: .
CDR3aa: CAISGTPPGRTGELFF
CDR3nt: TGTGCCATATCCGGGACTCCACCAGGTCGCACCGGGGAGCTGTTTTTT

d_gene: .
j_gene: TRBJ2-7
v_gene: TRBV27
abundance: .
CDR3aa: CASSLKAGPSYEQYF
CDR3nt: TGTGCCAGCAGTTTAAAGGCGGGACCCTCCTACGAGCAGTACTTC

d_gene: .
j_gene: TRBJ1-5
v_gene: TRBV6-5
abundance: few
CDR3aa: CASSRRDSNQPQHF
CDR3nt: TGTGCCAGCAGCCGAAGAGATAGCAATCAGCCCCAGCATTTT

d_gene: .
j_gene: TRBJ1-2
v_gene: TRBV2
abundance: .
CDR3aa: CASALTYGYTF
CDR3nt: TGTGCCAGCGCCCTTACCTATGGCTACACCTTC

d_gene: .
j_gene: TRBJ1-1
v_gene: TRBV5-6
abundance: .
CDR3aa: CASSLYRVTEAFF
CDR3nt: TGTGCCAGCAGCTTATACAGGGTCACTGAAGCTTTCTTT

d_gene: .
j_gene: TRBJ2-3
v_gene: TRBV5-6
abundance: .
CDR3aa: CASSLASQDTDTQYF
CDR3nt: TGTGCCAGCAGCTTGGCCTCTCAGGATACAGATACGCAGTATTTT

d_gene: .
j_gene: TRBJ2-5
v_gene: TRBV7-2
abundance: few
CDR3aa: CASSLFQETQYF
CDR3nt: TGTGCCAGCAGCTTATTCCAAGAGACCCAGTACTTC

d_gene: TRBD2
j_gene: TRBJ2-5
v_gene: TRBV2
abundance: .
CDR3aa: CASNRLTPGLASETQYF
CDR3nt: TGTGCCAGCAACCGACTTACTCCGGGACTAGCGTCGGAGACCCAGTACTTC

d_gene: .
j_gene: TRBJ2-7
v_gene: TRBV10-3
abundance: few
CDR3aa: CAISEGLSSYEQYF
CDR3nt: TGTGCCATCAGTGAGGGCCTCAGCTCCTACGAGCAGTACTTC

d_gene: .
j_gene: TRBJ2-1
v_gene: TRBV2
abundance: few
CDR3aa: CASSEAPGSDNEQFF
CDR3nt: TGTGCCAGCAGTGAAGCGCCTGGGTCAGACAATGAGCAGTTCTTC

d_gene: .
j_gene: TRBJ2-7
v_gene: TRBV29-1
abundance: .
CDR3aa: CSVDTPGNEQYF
CDR3nt: TGCAGCGTCGACACCCCCGGAAACGAGCAGTACTTC

d_gene: TRBD1
j_gene: TRBJ2-2
v_gene: TRBV10-3
abundance: .
CDR3aa: CAISKRGQLIAGELFF
CDR3nt: TGTGCCATCAGCAAAAGGGGACAGCTAATAGCGGGGGAGCTGTTTTTT

d_gene: .
j_gene: TRBJ1-1
v_gene: TRBV19
abundance: few
CDR3aa: CASRGGGWNTEAFF
CDR3nt: TGTGCCAGTAGAGGTGGGGGCTGGAACACTGAAGCTTTCTTT

d_gene: TRBD1
j_gene: TRBJ1-2
v_gene: TRBV4-1
abundance: .
CDR3aa: CASSPGQTYGYTF
CDR3nt: TGCGCCAGCAGCCCGGGACAGACCTATGGCTACACCTTC

d_gene: .
j_gene: TRBJ2-5
v_gene: TRBV6-1
abundance: .
CDR3aa: CASSLPVGLKETQYF
CDR3nt: TGTGCCAGCAGCCTCCCGGTGGGGCTGAAGGAGACCCAGTACTTC

d_gene: TRBD1
j_gene: TRBJ2-1
v_gene: TRBV7-9
abundance: .
CDR3aa: CASSIRQGSYNEQFF
CDR3nt: TGTGCCAGCAGCATCCGACAGGGCTCCTACAATGAGCAGTTCTTC

d_gene: .
j_gene: TRBJ2-2
v_gene: TRBV4-2
abundance: .
CDR3aa: CASSQGSTGELFF
CDR3nt: TGTGCCAGCAGCCAAGGATCGACCGGGGAGCTGTTTTTT

d_gene: .
j_gene: TRBJ2-5
v_gene: TRBV6-5
abundance: once
CDR3aa: CASSRDYQETQYF
CDR3nt: TGTGCCAGCAGCCGGGACTACCAAGAGACCCAGTACTTC

d_gene: TRBD2
j_gene: TRBJ2-3
v_gene: TRBV4-2
abundance: .
CDR3aa: CASSQVGTSGGTPSTDTQYF
CDR3nt: TGTGCCAGCAGCCAAGTAGGGACTAGCGGGGGGACTCCTAGCACAGATACGCAGTATTTT

d_gene: TRBD1
j_gene: TRBJ2-2
v_gene: TRBV11-2
abundance: .
CDR3aa: CASSRDRAGELFF
CDR3nt: TGTGCCAGCAGCCGGGACAGGGCCGGGGAGCTGTTTTTT

d_gene: .
j_gene: TRBJ2-2
v_gene: TRBV27
abundance: few
CDR3aa: CASSWKVGGELFF
CDR3nt: TGTGCCAGCAGTTGGAAGGTTGGCGGGGAGCTGTTTTTT

d_gene: TRBD2
j_gene: TRBJ2-3
v_gene: TRBV10-3
abundance: few
CDR3aa: CAISGTSGLTDTQYF
CDR3nt: TGTGCCATCAGCGGGACTAGCGGTTTGACAGATACGCAGTATTTT

d_gene: .
j_gene: TRBJ2-1
v_gene: TRBV19
abundance: .
CDR3aa: CASSASVGIINEQFF
CDR3nt: TGTGCCAGTAGTGCATCCGTGGGGATAATTAATGAGCAGTTCTTC

d_gene: .
j_gene: TRBJ1-1
v_gene: TRBV4-2
abundance: .
CDR3aa: CASSQAGQGEVKAFF
CDR3nt: TGTGCCAGCAGCCAAGCGGGGCAGGGAGAGGTGAAAGCTTTCTTT

d_gene: .
j_gene: TRBJ1-3
v_gene: TRBV4-3
abundance: few
CDR3aa: CASSQDLGVSGNTIYF
CDR3nt: TGCGCCAGCAGCCAAGATCTCGGGGTCTCTGGAAACACCATATATTTT

d_gene: TRBD1
j_gene: TRBJ1-6
v_gene: TRBV5-1
abundance: .
CDR3aa: CASSPGQGTNSPLHF
CDR3nt: TGCGCCAGCAGCCCCGGACAGGGGACCAATTCACCCCTCCACTTT

d_gene: .
j_gene: TRBJ1-5
v_gene: TRBV2
abundance: .
CDR3aa: CASSEDTYQPQHF
CDR3nt: TGTGCCAGCAGTGAGGACACCTATCAGCCCCAGCATTTT

d_gene: .
j_gene: TRBJ2-2
v_gene: TRBV6-5
abundance: .
CDR3aa: CASSYRPRTGELFF
CDR3nt: TGTGCCAGCAGTTACCGTCCCCGAACCGGGGAGCTGTTTTTT